The 12 T cell receptor beta chains presented below share a single source sample, sequenced in a study of T cell changes during pregnancy in multiple sclerosis. The data were produced by immunoSEQ multiplex PCR, yet TCRdb's version contains in-frame clones alone and is incomplete. The sample shows about 30,000 clones, around 89% of them seen only once. Specimen: CD4+ T cells from peripheral blood mononuclear cells, collected in the third trimester of pregnancy. The receptors stem from a female donor in good health, enrolled as a control in a pregnancy study.

This chain connects TRBV27 to TRBJ2-6; 8 bases align to TRBD1. The CDR3 covers 16 residues. Germline trimming cut 6 bases from V and 1 base from J; bases unmatched to any gene: 5. CDR1 and CDR2 (germline): MNHEY, SMNVEV (reference sequence). The chain's CDR3 is CASRMTGVSGANVLTF. The CDR3 region has the DNA TGTGCCAGCAGGATGACAGGGGTGTCTGGGGCCAACGTCCTGACTTTC.

The sample holds a few counts of this clone. The chain has TRBV15 and TRBJ1-5; unclear D gene. Trimming left V 0 bases short and J 2 bases short, with 5 bases between. This CDR3 is 14 amino acids long. CDR1 and CDR2 from the germline V gene are LNHNV and YYDKDF (reference sequence). CDR3 nucleotide sequence: TGTGCCACCAGCAGAGATCGCGGCAATCAGCCCCAGCATTTT. Its translation: CATSRDRGNQPQHF.

The rearrangement joins TRBV5-1 to TRBJ2-7; a weak D match, TRBD2 (5 bases). CDR3 length equals 17 residues. Germline lookup yields CDR1 SGHRS and CDR2 YFSETQ. Trimming left V 0 bases short and J 2 bases short, with 18 bases between. CDR3 nucleotides: TGCGCCAGCAGCTTGGCCCCCAGCCTGAGGGATCCCTACGAGCAGTACTTC. Residues: CASSLAPSLRDPYEQYF.

The CDR3 DNA reads TGTGCCAGCAGCCTCAGGAAGATCCACGAGCAGTACTTC. Translated, it gives CASSLRKIHEQYF. The chain carries TRBV13 and TRBJ2-7; no clear D gene. V was cut by 5 bases and J by 5 bases, with 13 bases left in between. Germline lookup yields CDR1 PRHDT and CDR2 FYEKMQ (reference sequence). CDR3 length equals 13 residues.

This clone has only a few counts. The gene calls are TRBV2 and TRBJ1-6, with D possibly matching TRBD1 (5 bases). CDR1 and CDR2 from the germline V gene are SNHLY and FYNNEI. V was clipped by 6 bases and J by 15 bases, with 15 bases between them. This CDR3 region has 12 residues. CDR3 nucleotides: TGTGCCAGCAGGACAGTGAGTTCTGTCCTCCACTTT. Encoded protein: CASRTVSSVLHF.

This chain uses TRBV6-6 with TRBJ1-5; 8 positions match TRBD1. V lost 2 bases and J lost 3; bases outside the gene matches: 6. The CDR3 runs to 16 residues. Germline-derived CDR1 and CDR2 are MNHNY and SVGAGI (reference sequence). This chain's CDR3 is CASSYPGQGSNQPQHF. The CDR3 DNA follows: TGTGCCAGCAGTTACCCCGGACAGGGCTCCAATCAGCCCCAGCATTTT.

The V call is TRBV7-9, the J call TRBJ2-1; TRBD2 matches 8 bases. CDR3 size: 19 residues. CDR1 and CDR2 from the germline V gene are SEHNR and FQNEAQ (reference sequence). V lost 5 bases to trimming and J lost 6 bases; unmatched junction nucleotides: 21. This chain's CDR3 is CASSRNTGLGLENGNEQFF. The CDR3 DNA reads TGTGCCAGCAGCCGCAACACCGGCCTGGGACTAGAAAACGGCAATGAGCAGTTCTTC.

The CDR3 loop is CASSLGAGGPSQETQYF. The CDR3 DNA is TGTGCCAGCAGCTTAGGCGCGGGGGGGCCGAGCCAAGAGACCCAGTACTTC. The V and J genes are TRBV11-2 and TRBJ2-5; 9 bases map to TRBD2. Germline loops: CDR1 SGHAT, CDR2 FQNNGV. Unmatched junction bases numbered 7, after V lost 1 base and J lost 1 base. This CDR3 comprises 17 residues.

V gene TRBV11-3 combines with J gene TRBJ2-1; a weak D match, TRBD2 (6 bases). From germline, CDR1 is SGHNT and CDR2 YENEEA. CDR3 length equals 13 residues. Trimming took 0 bases from V and 10 from J, leaving 10 bases between them. The CDR3 DNA follows: TGTGCCAGCAGCTTAGAGGAGGGCTGGGAGCAGTTCTTC. Translating it yields CASSLEEGWEQFF.

The V and J genes are TRBV7-9 and TRBJ1-1, with D possibly matching TRBD1 (5 bases). CDR1 and CDR2 from the germline V gene are SEHNR and FQNEAQ (reference sequence). This CDR3 is built from 16 residues. The V gene lost 4 bases and the J gene lost 2 bases, with 17 bases spanning the gap. This chain's CDR3 is CASSSNWGGSNTEAFF. CDR3 sequence (DNA): TGTGCCAGCAGCTCCAATTGGGGGGGAAGCAACACTGAAGCTTTCTTT.

The V and J genes are TRBV7-8 and TRBJ2-7, with D possibly being TRBD2 (5 bases). With 4 bases removed from V and 0 bases from J, the gap between germline ends came to 13 bases. The CDR3 is made up of 15 amino acids. Germline V CDR1 and CDR2: SGHVS, FQNEAQ. The CDR3, as DNA: TGTGCCAGCAGCTCGGGGAGTAGGAGCTCCTACGAGCAGTACTTC. Amino acid sequence: CASSSGSRSSYEQYF.

This chain connects TRBV5-4 to TRBJ2-3, with 10 bases that match TRBD2. The CDR3 runs to 16 residues. The ends lost 4 bases at V and 0 bases at J; junction bases unmatched: 5. Germline V gene sequence: CDR1 SGHNT, CDR2 YYREEE (reference sequence). The CDR3 coding sequence is TGTGCCAGCAGCGCCGAGGGACTAGCGAGCACAGATACGCAGTATTTT. Its translation is CASSAEGLASTDTQYF.